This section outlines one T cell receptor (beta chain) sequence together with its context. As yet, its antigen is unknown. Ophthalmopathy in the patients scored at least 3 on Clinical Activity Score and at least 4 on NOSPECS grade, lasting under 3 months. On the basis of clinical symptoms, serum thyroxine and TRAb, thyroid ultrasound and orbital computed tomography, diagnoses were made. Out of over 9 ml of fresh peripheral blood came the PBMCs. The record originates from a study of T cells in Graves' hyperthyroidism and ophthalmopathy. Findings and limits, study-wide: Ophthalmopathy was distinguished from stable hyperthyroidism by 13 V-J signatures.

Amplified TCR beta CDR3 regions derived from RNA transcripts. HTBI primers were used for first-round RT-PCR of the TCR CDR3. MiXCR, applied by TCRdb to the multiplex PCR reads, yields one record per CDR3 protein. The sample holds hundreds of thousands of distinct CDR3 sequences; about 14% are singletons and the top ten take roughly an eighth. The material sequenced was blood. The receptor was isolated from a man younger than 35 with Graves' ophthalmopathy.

The CDR3: CASRGRDYTDTQYF. CDR3 bases: TGTGCCAGCAGGGGCCGGGACTACACAGATACGCAGTATTTT. The chain is built from TRBV2 and TRBJ2-3; 7 positions match TRBD2. CDR3 length: 14 residues. Looked up from germline, CDR1 is SNHLY and CDR2 is FYNNEI. Germline trimming cut 6 bases from V and 2 bases from J; bases unmatched to any gene: 5. The full variable domain, with the rest looked up from reference TRBV2 and TRBJ2-3, is EPEVTQTPSHQVTQMGQEVILRCVPISNHLYFYWYRQILGQKVEFLVSFYNNEISEKSEIFDDQFSVERPDGSNFTLKIRSTKLEDSAMYFCASRGRDYTDTQYFGPGTRLTVL.